The subject of this entry is one T cell receptor beta chain. The data derive from a study of blood T cell repertoires in COVID-19. Study summary: PBMCs, B-cell-depleted T cells, or T cells were the source of the cDNA or gDNA that made up the material.

Germline CDR1 SGDLS, CDR2 YYNGEE. The CDR3 spans 15 residues. V was trimmed by 6 bases and J by 1 base, leaving 16 bases between them. Measured with immunoSEQ multiplex PCR; TCRdb has only the in-frame clones, and not every one. The sample consists of around 200,000 clones, less than 85% of them appearing once. The chain uses TRBV9 and TRBJ1-1, with unresolved D. The TCR sequence derives from a human donor in a cohort sampled during active COVID-19. Source material: peripheral blood. The DNA of the CDR3 is TGTGCCAGCACCCTTGGACTGGACCAGAACACTGAAGCTTTCTTT. It specifies CASTLGLDQNTEAFF.